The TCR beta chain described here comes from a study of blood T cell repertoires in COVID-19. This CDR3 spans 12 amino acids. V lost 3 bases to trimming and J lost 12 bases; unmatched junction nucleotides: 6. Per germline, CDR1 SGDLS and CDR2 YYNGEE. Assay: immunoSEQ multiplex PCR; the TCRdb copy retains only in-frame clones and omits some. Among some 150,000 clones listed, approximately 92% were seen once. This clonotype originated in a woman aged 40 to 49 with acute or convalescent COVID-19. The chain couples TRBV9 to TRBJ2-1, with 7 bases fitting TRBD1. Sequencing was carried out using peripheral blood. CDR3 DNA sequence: TGTGCCAGCAGCGGACTCAGGGGGTTGCAGTTCTTC. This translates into CASSGLRGLQFF.